A selection of T cell receptor beta chains follows, all from one sample in a study of beta chain features in type 1 diabetes. The method was immunoSEQ multiplex PCR; TCRdb's version includes in-frame clones alone and lacks a portion of them. The table includes about 660,000 clones, over 12% detected once. The sequenced sample was naive CD4+ T cells from blood. These receptors all come from a man between 18 and 35 years old with type 1 diabetes. CDR3s include the opening cysteine and the closing phenylalanine or tryptophan. Fields, in order: V gene, D gene, J gene, CDR3 protein. A D gene is named only where the DNA matches it firmly.

>TRBV5-6|TRBD1|TRBJ2-1
CASSPGTGGYNEQFF
>TRBV28|-|TRBJ1-2
CASSLIGVRGYTF
>TRBV30|-|TRBJ2-7
CAWSVLPNEQYF
>TRBV29-1|-|TRBJ2-7
CSVALGAEDEQYF
>TRBV6-5|-|TRBJ1-2
CASRPNFRANYGYTF
>TRBV7-9|TRBD1|TRBJ2-6
CASSLEGQGQPGANVLTF
>TRBV18|-|TRBJ2-1
CASSPLSSDNEQFF
>TRBV2|-|TRBJ2-2
CASSEAPAITGELFF
>TRBV9|TRBD1|TRBJ2-2
CASSRTGGQNTGELFF
>TRBV19|TRBD1|TRBJ2-1
CASSSLDREMNEQFF
>TRBV7-2|-|TRBJ1-1
CASSSHRTNTEAFF
>TRBV7-9|-|TRBJ2-6
CATRMGAGANVLTF
>TRBV2|-|TRBJ1-2
CASSVGDGYTF
>TRBV11-1|-|TRBJ1-1
CASSKVYKWGLVNTEAFF
>TRBV25-1|-|TRBJ2-3
CASSIGGRTDTQYF
>TRBV9|-|TRBJ2-2
CASSVFTGELFF
>TRBV9|TRBD2|TRBJ2-3
CASSVGLAATDTQYF
>TRBV2|-|TRBJ2-5
CASCKGRGVETQYF
>TRBV20-1|-|TRBJ2-7
CSGGQSGEQYF
>TRBV5-1|-|TRBJ2-6
CASSFDPSGANVLTF
>TRBV7-9|TRBD2|TRBJ2-1
CASSIGPGLESNEQFF
>TRBV7-2|-|TRBJ2-7
CASSQGGASGEQYF
>TRBV2|-|TRBJ2-2
CAKSSRENTGELFF
>TRBV5-1|-|TRBJ2-1
CASSLVADPYNEQFF
>TRBV7-9|-|TRBJ1-5
CASSVGTLLNQPQHF
>TRBV30|TRBD2|TRBJ2-5
CAWRELAGWRRETQYF
>TRBV2|TRBD2|TRBJ2-5
CASSDASGGRETQYF